This T cell receptor beta chain was documented in a study of type 1 regulatory T cells. At the level of the study: T-allo10 is a Tr1-enriched, alloantigen-specific CD4 T cell product made in vitro.

Regarding the study as a whole: Compared with non-Tr1 cells, Tr1 cells showed a narrower TCR repertoire.

TCRdb analysed the reads with MiXCR anew, one entry per CDR3 protein. Here the sample spans tens of thousands of distinct CDR3 sequences, less than 25% being singletons. CDR1 is SGHRS and CDR2 is YFSETQ in the germline V gene. The CDR3 has 13 amino acids. The germline V and J ends were trimmed by 6 bases and 4 bases, with 8 bases remaining between them. This clonotype was seen a handful of times. Antigen specificity is unknown. The sample taken for sequencing was cultured type 1 regulatory T (Tr1) cells, either the whole culture or a sorted fraction (not recorded which). The chain is built from TRBV5-1 and TRBJ2-6; TRBD1 might be the D (5 bases). This clonotype was sampled from a human donor in good health. This CDR3 is CASTPGGANVLTF. The DNA for the CDR3 is TGCGCCAGCACCCCAGGGGGGGCCAACGTCCTGACTTTC.